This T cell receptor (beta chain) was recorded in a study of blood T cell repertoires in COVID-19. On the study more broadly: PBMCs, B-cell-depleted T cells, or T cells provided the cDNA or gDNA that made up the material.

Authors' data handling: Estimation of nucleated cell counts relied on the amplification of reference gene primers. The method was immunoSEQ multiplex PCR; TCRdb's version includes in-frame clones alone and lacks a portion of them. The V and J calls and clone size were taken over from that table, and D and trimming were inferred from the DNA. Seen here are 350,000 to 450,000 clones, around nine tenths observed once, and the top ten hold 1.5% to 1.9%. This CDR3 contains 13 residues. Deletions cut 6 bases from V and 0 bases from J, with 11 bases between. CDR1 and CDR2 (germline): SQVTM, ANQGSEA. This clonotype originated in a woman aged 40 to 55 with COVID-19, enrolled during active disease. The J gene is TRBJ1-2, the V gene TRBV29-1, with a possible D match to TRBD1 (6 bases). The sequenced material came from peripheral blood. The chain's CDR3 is CSVPGHPNYGYTF. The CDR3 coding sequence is TGCAGCGTCCCGGGACATCCTAACTATGGCTACACCTTC. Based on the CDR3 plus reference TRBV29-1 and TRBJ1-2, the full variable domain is SAVISQKPSRDICQRGTSLTIQCQVDSQVTMMFWYRQQPGQSLTLIATANQGSEATYESGFVIDKFPISRPNLTFSTLTVSNMSPEDSSIYLCSVPGHPNYGYTFGSGTRLTVV.